This note documents a single T cell receptor (beta chain) sequence. What it binds is unknown. The CDR3 extends over 16 amino acids. In germline, CDR1 is DFQATT, CDR2 SNEGSKA (reference sequence). V was clipped by 6 bases and J by 4 bases, with 23 bases between them. The sample belongs to a study of response to subunit inactivated influenza vaccine. Study-level findings and limits: Every seasonal influenza vaccination brings in few new T cells, the authors suggested.

TCRdb analysed the RT-PCR reads with MiXCR anew, one entry per CDR3 protein. The top ten hold 2.5% to 3.5% of the sample, which has roughly 540,000 distinct CDR3 sequences, approximately 20% seen once. These sequences were also reported in another study, on T cells expressing NK-cell markers. As that report states: Synthesis of TCR beta cDNA relied on 5'RACE template switching carrying UMIs. The study found dominant NKG2C+ clonotypes at roughly 1.0-7.0% of CD8+ T cells in about six donors. These clonotypes, the leaders elsewhere, also led the CD3+CD56-NKG2C+ fraction in four donors. Whether expanded NKG2C-expressing T cell clones recognize HCMV is unknown.

The source is a man in his forties or fifties who received an inactivated influenza vaccine. Sequences were derived from CD4+ T cells sorted from PBMCs, sampled about 13 days after vaccination. The chain employs TRBV20-1 and TRBJ2-3; weak D call: TRBD2 (5 bases). CDR3 protein: CSAANPRDLGPDTQYF. DNA for the CDR3: TGCAGTGCCGCAAACCCCCGGGATCTCGGCCCAGATACGCAGTATTTT.